This T cell receptor (beta chain) was observed in a study of cytotoxic CD8 clonotypes in ibrutinib-treated CLL. Study at large: Timing of response sample collection was a median approximately eleven months after treatment start, with a range of 6 to 36.

The CDR3 has 14 residues. The V end lost 1 base, the J end lost 4 bases, and 11 bases lay between the germline ends. Germline CDR1 and CDR2: LNHNV and YYDKDF (reference sequence). The method was immunoSEQ multiplex PCR; TCRdb's version includes in-frame clones alone and lacks a portion of them. The profile shows 250,000 to 350,000 clones, around 69% of them singletons. General study results and limits: Clonality, elevated at ibrutinib response, dropped back toward baseline at progression. Baseline values of clonality outstripped age-matched healthy donors and followed circulating CD8+ T-cell counts. Public clonotypes were uncommon and contracted or stayed stable on treatment.

Concerning this clone itself: Its target is unknown.

The rearrangement joins TRBV15 to TRBJ2-7; no definite D call. This receptor was identified in a human donor with chronic lymphocytic leukemia. The sequencing here drew on PBMCs, taken at disease progression, from a patient treated with ibrutinib. The CDR3 loop is CATSRGYGAYEQYF. The DNA for the CDR3 is TGTGCCACCAGCAGAGGGTACGGTGCGTACGAGCAGTACTTC.